A single sample gave rise to the 3 T cell receptor beta chains below, sequenced in a study of T cell repertoires in cytomegalovirus infection. TCRdb processed the reads anew with MiXCR; each CDR3 protein has one entry. The sample holds some 500,000 distinct CDR3 sequences, approximately 40% seen once. No antigen is known for these receptors. The starting material was cultured PBMCs, obtained from culture after CMV antigen stimulation. Every receptor here comes from a human donor in good health (CMV status not recorded). Some clones in this sample may be carry-over from other donors' samples.

The chain recombines TRBV7-2 with TRBJ1-4, with D uncertain. Germline loops: CDR1 SGHTA, CDR2 FQGNSA. Trimming removed 4 bases from V and 8 bases from J, with 14 bases in between. This CDR3 has 14 residues. DNA for the CDR3: TGTGCCAGCAGCTCGGGGTACCAAGGGGAAAAACTGTTTTTT. Amino acid sequence: CASSSGYQGEKLFF.

This clonotype was counted once. The rearrangement links TRBV12-5 to TRBJ2-7; 12 nucleotides agree with TRBD2. Germline V CDR1 and CDR2: LGHNT, FRNRAP. V lost 4 bases to trimming and J lost 2 bases; unmatched junction nucleotides: 3. The CDR3 runs 15 residues. The CDR3 region is CASGSRTSGAYEQYF. Here the CDR3 DNA reads TGTGCTAGTGGTTCGCGGACTAGCGGGGCCTACGAGCAGTACTTC.

The chain couples TRBV30 to TRBJ1-2; D is perhaps TRBD1 (6 bases). V lost 3 bases and J 8 bases, leaving 13 bases between the germline ends. CDR1 GTSNPN and CDR2 SVGIG come from the germline V gene (reference sequence). There are 12 residues in the CDR3. The CDR3 DNA is TGTGCCTGGAGGAGCAGGGGAGGCGGCTACACCTTC. Protein: CAWRSRGGGYTF.